What follows describes a single T cell receptor beta chain. This sample stems from a study of control samples from healthy donors and cancer patients. CDR1 and CDR2 (germline): SGHRS, YFSETQ. The CDR3 is 12 residues long. Between the trimmed V and J ends, which lost 0 bases and 7 bases, there was a span of 8 bases. Sequenced by immunoSEQ multiplex PCR; TCRdb stores in-frame clones only, minus some. The data hold 120,000 to 150,000 clones, with around 90% observed a single time. The TCR was taken from a young man in good health. The genes are TRBV5-1 and TRBJ2-7; no clear D. Specimen: blood. The CDR3 is CASSLVDGEQYF. CDR3 bases: TGCGCCAGCAGCTTGGTAGATGGGGAGCAGTACTTC.